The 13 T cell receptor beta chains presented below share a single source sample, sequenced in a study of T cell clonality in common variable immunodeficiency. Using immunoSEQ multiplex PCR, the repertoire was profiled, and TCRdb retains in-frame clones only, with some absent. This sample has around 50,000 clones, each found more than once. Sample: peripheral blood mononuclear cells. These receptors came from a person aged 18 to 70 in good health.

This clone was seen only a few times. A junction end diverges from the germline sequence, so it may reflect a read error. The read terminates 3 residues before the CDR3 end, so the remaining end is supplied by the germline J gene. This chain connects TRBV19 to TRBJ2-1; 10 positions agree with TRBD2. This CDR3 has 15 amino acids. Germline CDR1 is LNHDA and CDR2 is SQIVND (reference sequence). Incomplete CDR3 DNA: TGTGCCAGTGGAAGGGTAGCGGGGGGTTACAGTGAG. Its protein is CASGRVAGGYSE. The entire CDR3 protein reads CASGRVAGGYSEQFF.

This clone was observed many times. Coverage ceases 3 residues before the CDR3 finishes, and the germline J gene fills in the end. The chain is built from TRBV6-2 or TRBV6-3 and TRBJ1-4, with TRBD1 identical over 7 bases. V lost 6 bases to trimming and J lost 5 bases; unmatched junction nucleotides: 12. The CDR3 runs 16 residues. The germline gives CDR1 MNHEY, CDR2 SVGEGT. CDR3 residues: CASSRYPGQLNEKLFF. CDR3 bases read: TGTGCCAGCAGCCGATATCCGGGACAGTTGAATGAAAAA.

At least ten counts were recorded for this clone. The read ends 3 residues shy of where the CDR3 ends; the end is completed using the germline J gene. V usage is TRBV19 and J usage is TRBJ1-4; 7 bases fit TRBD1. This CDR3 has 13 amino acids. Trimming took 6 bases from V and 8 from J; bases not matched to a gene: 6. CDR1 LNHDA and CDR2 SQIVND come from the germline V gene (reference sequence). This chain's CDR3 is CASSWAGGEKLFF. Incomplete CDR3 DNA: TGTGCCAGTAGCTGGGCAGGGGGGGAAAAA.

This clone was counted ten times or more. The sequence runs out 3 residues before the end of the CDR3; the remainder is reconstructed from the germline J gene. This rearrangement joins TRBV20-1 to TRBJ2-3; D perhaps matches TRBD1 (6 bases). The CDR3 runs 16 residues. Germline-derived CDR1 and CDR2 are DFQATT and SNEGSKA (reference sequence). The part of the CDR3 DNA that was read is TGCAGTGCTAGAGGACGTACCGGGACACCGCAAGAGACG. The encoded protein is CSARGRTGTPQET. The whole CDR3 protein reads CSARGRTGTPQETQYF.

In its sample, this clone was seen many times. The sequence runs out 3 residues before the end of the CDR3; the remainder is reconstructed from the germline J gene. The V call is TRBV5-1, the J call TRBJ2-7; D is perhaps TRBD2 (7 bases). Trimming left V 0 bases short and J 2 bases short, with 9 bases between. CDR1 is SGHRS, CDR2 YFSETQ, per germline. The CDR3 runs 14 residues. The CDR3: CASSLDGGPYEQYF. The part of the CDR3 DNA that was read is TGCGCCAGCAGCTTGGACGGGGGGCCCTACGAG. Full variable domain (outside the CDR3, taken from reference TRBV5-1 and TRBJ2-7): KAGVTQTPRYLIKTRGQQVTLSCSPISGHRSVSWYQQTPGQGLQFLFEYFSETQRNKGNFPGRFSGRQFSNSRSEMNVSTLELGDSALYLCASSLDGGPYEQYFGPGTRLTVT.

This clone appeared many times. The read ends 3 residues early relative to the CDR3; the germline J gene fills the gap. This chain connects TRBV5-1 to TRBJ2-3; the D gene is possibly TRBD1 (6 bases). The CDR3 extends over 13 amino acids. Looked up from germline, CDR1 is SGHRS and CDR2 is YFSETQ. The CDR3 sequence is CASSLQGNQPQYF. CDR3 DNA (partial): TGCGCCAGCAGCTTACAGGGAAATCAGCCG.

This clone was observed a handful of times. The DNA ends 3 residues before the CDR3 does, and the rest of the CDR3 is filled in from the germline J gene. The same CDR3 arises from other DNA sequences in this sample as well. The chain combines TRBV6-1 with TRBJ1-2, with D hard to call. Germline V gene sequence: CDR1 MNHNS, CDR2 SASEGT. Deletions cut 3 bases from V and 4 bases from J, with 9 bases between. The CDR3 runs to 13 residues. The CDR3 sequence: CASSEASGYGYTF. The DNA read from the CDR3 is TGTGCCAGCAGTGAGGCGTCAGGCTATGGC.

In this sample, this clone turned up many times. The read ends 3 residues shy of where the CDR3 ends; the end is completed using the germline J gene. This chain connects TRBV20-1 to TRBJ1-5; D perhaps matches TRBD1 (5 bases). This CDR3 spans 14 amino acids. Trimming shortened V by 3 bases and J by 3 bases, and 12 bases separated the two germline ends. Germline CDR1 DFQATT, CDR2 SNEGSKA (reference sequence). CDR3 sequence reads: CSASRDLANQPQHF. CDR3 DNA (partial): TGCAGTGCTAGTCGGGACTTAGCCAATCAGCCC.

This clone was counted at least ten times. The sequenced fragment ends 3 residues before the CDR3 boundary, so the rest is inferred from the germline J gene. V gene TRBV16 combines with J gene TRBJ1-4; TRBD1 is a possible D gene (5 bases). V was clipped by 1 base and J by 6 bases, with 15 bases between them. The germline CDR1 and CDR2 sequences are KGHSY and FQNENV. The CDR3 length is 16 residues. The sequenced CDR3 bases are TGTGCCAGCAGCCAATTCATGGGGCAGCCTGATGAAAAA. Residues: CASSQFMGQPDEK. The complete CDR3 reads CASSQFMGQPDEKLFF.

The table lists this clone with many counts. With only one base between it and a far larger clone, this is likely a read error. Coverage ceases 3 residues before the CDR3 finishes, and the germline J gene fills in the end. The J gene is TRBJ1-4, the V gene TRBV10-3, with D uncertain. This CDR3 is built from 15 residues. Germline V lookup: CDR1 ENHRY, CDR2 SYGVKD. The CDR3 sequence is CGIKMSGGTNEKLFF. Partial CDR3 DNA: TGTGGCATCAAGATGTCCGGTGGAACTAATGAAAAA.

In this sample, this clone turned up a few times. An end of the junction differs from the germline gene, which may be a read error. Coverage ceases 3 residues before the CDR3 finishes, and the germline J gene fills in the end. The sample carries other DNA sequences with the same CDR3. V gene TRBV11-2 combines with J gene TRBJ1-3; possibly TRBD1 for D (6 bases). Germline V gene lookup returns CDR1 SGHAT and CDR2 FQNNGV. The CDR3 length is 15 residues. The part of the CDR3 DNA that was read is TGTGCCAGCAGTTCTCTCGGGACATCTGGAAACACA. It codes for CASSSLGTSGNT. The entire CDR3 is CASSSLGTSGNTIYF.

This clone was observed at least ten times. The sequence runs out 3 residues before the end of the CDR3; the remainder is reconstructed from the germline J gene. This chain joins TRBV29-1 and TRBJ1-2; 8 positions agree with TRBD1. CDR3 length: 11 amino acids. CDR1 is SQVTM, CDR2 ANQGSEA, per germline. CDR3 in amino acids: CSAWTGKGYTF. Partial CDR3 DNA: TGCAGCGCCTGGACAGGGAAGGGC.

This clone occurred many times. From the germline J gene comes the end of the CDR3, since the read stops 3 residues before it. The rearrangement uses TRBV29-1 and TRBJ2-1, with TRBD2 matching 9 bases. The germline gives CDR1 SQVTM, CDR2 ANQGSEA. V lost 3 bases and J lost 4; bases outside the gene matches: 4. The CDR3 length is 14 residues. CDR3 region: CSVDSGGFYNEQFF. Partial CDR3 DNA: TGCAGCGTTGACAGCGGGGGGTTTTACAATGAG.